The 10 T cell receptor beta chains in this list originate from one sample, sequenced in a study of CD8 T cells in ankylosing spondylitis. MiXCR, run by TCRdb on the 5' RACE reads, gives a single entry per CDR3 protein. The data contain under 400,000 distinct CDR3 sequences, around 10% of them singletons. The sequenced sample was blood, either unsorted or a sorted T cell fraction (not recorded which). These receptors came from a female donor with ankylosing spondylitis or in good health (not recorded which).

This chain connects TRBV18 to TRBJ1-1; D gene ambiguous. This CDR3 has 14 residues. V lost 3 bases to trimming and J lost 2 bases, with 10 bases between them. CDR1 is KGHSH and CDR2 is LQKENI in the germline V gene. The CDR3 DNA reads TGTGCCAGCTCACCCCCCCGGGGTAACACTGAAGCTTTCTTT. Amino acids: CASSPPRGNTEAFF.

This clonotype was seen repeatedly, ten times or more. The V call is TRBV29-1, the J call TRBJ2-7, with 7 bases identical to TRBD1. Germline CDR1 and CDR2: SQVTM and ANQGSEA. V was pared by 6 bases and J by 2 bases, with 7 bases of the junction left unmatched. This CDR3 comprises 13 residues. The CDR3 protein is CSVLRDSTYEQYF. CDR3 coding DNA: TGCAGCGTCCTTCGGGACAGCACCTACGAGCAGTACTTC.

Many counts were recorded for this clonotype. The chain has TRBV20-1 and TRBJ2-3, with 7 bases fitting TRBD2. The germline V gene has CDR1 DFQATT and CDR2 SNEGSKA (reference sequence). Trimming removed 5 bases from V and 0 bases from J; junction bases left unmatched: 5. This CDR3 contains 14 residues. The CDR3 nucleotides read TGCAGTGCTCTCGGGAGGTATAGCACAGATACGCAGTATTTT. Residues: CSALGRYSTDTQYF.

A few counts support this clonotype. In DNA, the CDR3 is TGTGCCAGCAGCCAAGAATTCAGGGGGGGACCCCTCCACTTT. The encoded protein is CASSQEFRGGPLHF. The chain recombines TRBV14 with TRBJ1-6; 7 nucleotides agree with TRBD1. The CDR3 runs to 14 residues. The germline V gene has CDR1 SGHDN and CDR2 FVKESK. V lost 0 bases and J lost 12; bases outside the gene matches: 5.

The chain carries TRBV5-1 and TRBJ1-2, with D possibly being TRBD1 (5 bases). Germline V gives CDR1 SGHRS, CDR2 YFSETQ. V was clipped by 0 bases and J by 2 bases, with 11 bases between them. The CDR3 consists of 15 residues. This CDR3 reads CASSLGGVANYGYTF. DNA for the CDR3: TGCGCCAGCAGCTTGGGGGGGGTCGCCAACTATGGCTACACCTTC. Full variable domain (remainder filled in from reference TRBV5-1 and TRBJ1-2): KAGVTQTPRYLIKTRGQQVTLSCSPISGHRSVSWYQQTPGQGLQFLFEYFSETQRNKGNFPGRFSGRQFSNSRSEMNVSTLELGDSALYLCASSLGGVANYGYTFGSGTRLTVV.

CDR3 amino acids: CSVGWATEAFF. In DNA form, the CDR3 reads TGCAGCGTGGGGTGGGCCACTGAAGCTTTCTTT. V is TRBV29-1 and J is TRBJ1-1, with unresolved D. Germline CDR1 reads SQVTM; CDR2 reads ANQGSEA. The CDR3 has 11 residues. Trimming shortened V by 6 bases and J by 4 bases, and 9 bases separated the two germline ends.

This clonotype was counted many times. This chain connects TRBV5-1 to TRBJ2-1, with D possibly matching TRBD2 (6 bases). Germline V gene lookup returns CDR1 SGHRS and CDR2 YFSETQ. This CDR3 contains 14 residues. Trimming took 4 bases from V and 9 from J, leaving 17 bases between them. The CDR3 region is CASSPSFGGSEQFF. Here the CDR3 DNA reads TGCGCCAGCAGCCCCAGCTTTGGAGGGAGTGAGCAGTTCTTC.

To note about this clonotype: This may arise from a read error, as a much more abundant clone is one base away. This rearrangement joins TRBV12-3 or TRBV12-4 to TRBJ1-2; the D gene is possibly TRBD1 (6 bases). Deletions cut 3 bases from V and 13 bases from J, with 27 bases between. This CDR3 is 16 amino acids long. The CDR3 coding sequence is TGTGCCAGCAGTTTCCTAAAGGACGGCCTCTCCCAAGGGGGCACCTTC. Translation: CASSFLKDGLSQGGTF.

The sample holds many counts of this clonotype. This chain uses TRBV12-3 or TRBV12-4 with TRBJ1-1, with 8 bases aligning to TRBD1. Unmatched junction bases numbered 15, after V lost 5 bases and J lost 4 bases. CDR3 length: 17 residues. The CDR3 is CASSTWTGRTGLTEAFF. CDR3 DNA: TGTGCCAGCAGTACCTGGACAGGGCGGACCGGCCTCACTGAAGCTTTCTTT.

The rearrangement joins TRBV20-1 to TRBJ2-7; 7 bases agree with TRBD2. Unmatched junction bases numbered 7, after V lost 0 bases and J lost 5 bases. Germline-derived CDR1 and CDR2 are DFQATT and SNEGSKA (reference sequence). This CDR3 contains 14 residues. CDR3 in amino acids: CSARDSPAGNEQYF. As DNA, the CDR3 is TGCAGTGCTAGAGATTCCCCAGCGGGGAACGAGCAGTACTTC.